The following is a T cell receptor beta chain sequence with its context. Its antigen is not known. Patients chosen for sequencing had CD8+CD57+ cells that had expanded, as shown by flow cytometry. The enrolled patients all had severe acquired aplastic anemia. Untreated patients provided the blood samples, with no therapy given before sampling. These data originate in a study of CD8+CD57+ T cells in acquired aplastic anemia. In the study overall: The mean DNA yield obtained from sorted CD4+ and CD8+ cells came to 3.2 ug.

Regarding the study as a whole: Sharing between patients and controls was observed for about 27 CD8+ CDR3 sequences.

The template used for profiling TCR beta VDJ and CDR3 was genomic DNA. One entry per CDR3 protein, called by TCRdb with MiXCR from the reads. The sample consists of approximately 100,000 distinct CDR3 sequences, around 68% of them appearing once. The CDR3 is 17 amino acids. Germline trimming cut 1 base from V and 4 bases from J; bases unmatched to any gene: 6. Germline CDR1 and CDR2: LGHDT and YNNKEL (reference sequence). The V call is TRBV3-1, the J call TRBJ2-3; 12 nucleotides line up with TRBD2. The origin of this receptor is a human donor with aplastic anemia. The sample taken for sequencing was sorted CD4+, CD8+, or CD8+CD57+ T cells (not recorded which) from PBMCs. In DNA, the CDR3 is TGTGCCAGCAGCCAAGCCCCCTCTAGCGGGGGGGCAGATACGCAGTATTTT. It is translated as CASSQAPSSGGADTQYF.